These T cell receptor beta chains were read from a single sample in a study of blood T cell repertoires in COVID-19. Measured with immunoSEQ multiplex PCR; TCRdb has only the in-frame clones, and not every one. Among about 360,000 clones listed, 65% to 90% were seen once. Sequencing input: peripheral blood. Receptors were obtained from a woman aged 60-75 years with COVID-19, enrolled during active disease. CDR3s include the opening cysteine and the closing phenylalanine or tryptophan. The D gene is left open where the match is weak. Not all rows give a size; the values are once, few, many and, for expanded clones, a class.

>TRBV5-6|TRBJ2-3|TRBD1|NA
CASSFPDRDSTDTQYF
TGTGCCAGCAGCTTCCCGGACAGGGACAGCACAGATACGCAGTATTTT
>TRBV7-9|TRBJ1-3|NA|once
CASSHGQSLSGNTIYF
TGTGCCAGCAGCCACGGACAGAGCCTCTCTGGAAACACCATATATTTT
>TRBV10-3|TRBJ1-2|TRBD1|NA
CAGHRGPGYGYTF
TGTGCCGGGCACAGGGGCCCTGGCTATGGCTACACCTTC
>TRBV4-2|TRBJ1-2|NA|NA
CASSRTTRNYGYTF
TGTGCCAGCAGCCGAACGACAAGGAACTATGGCTACACCTTC
>TRBV11-3|TRBJ2-3|NA|NA
CASSPRELAAGTDTQYF
TGTGCCAGCAGCCCGAGGGAGCTAGCAGCCGGCACAGATACGCAGTATTTT
>TRBV4-2|TRBJ2-5|NA|NA
CASSQDKETQYF
TGTGCCAGCAGCCAAGATAAAGAGACCCAGTACTTC
>TRBV30|TRBJ1-2|TRBD1|once
CAWDRDLYGYTF
TGTGCCTGGGACAGGGATCTATATGGCTACACCTTC
>TRBV19|TRBJ1-6|TRBD1|NA
CASSTLPRDSLTSPLHF
TGTGCCAGTAGTACCCTGCCACGGGACAGCTTAACCTCACCCCTCCACTTT
>TRBV19|TRBJ2-7|NA|NA
CASTSGDGYYEQYF
TGTGCCAGTACCTCAGGGGACGGATACTACGAGCAGTACTTC
>TRBV11-3|TRBJ1-4|NA|NA
CASSQSRDRGKLFF
TGTGCCAGCAGCCAATCCCGCGACAGAGGCAAACTGTTTTTT
>TRBV10-3|TRBJ1-1|TRBD1|few
CAISPQSGTGSTEAFF
TGTGCCATCAGCCCACAATCCGGGACAGGGTCCACTGAAGCTTTCTTT
>TRBV4-1|TRBJ2-6|TRBD1|NA
CASSPRDRRLSGANVLTF
TGCGCCAGCAGCCCTAGGGACAGGAGACTCTCTGGGGCCAACGTCCTGACTTTC
>TRBV5-6|TRBJ2-7|TRBD2|NA
CASSFGGAMDEQYF
TGTGCCAGCAGCTTCGGGGGGGCCATGGACGAGCAGTACTTC
>TRBV18|TRBJ2-3|NA|once
CASSPSGDTQYF
TGTGCCAGCTCACCTAGCGGAGATACGCAGTATTTT
>TRBV4-1|TRBJ1-5|NA|NA
CASSPRGIGDQPQHF
TGCGCCAGCAGCCCCAGGGGTATAGGGGATCAGCCCCAGCATTTT
>TRBV6-5|TRBJ2-2|NA|NA
CASSYSMAHTGELFF
TGTGCCAGCAGTTACTCGATGGCTCACACCGGGGAGCTGTTTTTT
>TRBV11-2|TRBJ2-1|TRBD2|NA
CASSLGVSGNNEQFF
TGTGCCAGCAGCTTAGGGGTTAGCGGGAACAATGAGCAGTTCTTC